The clone carrying this TCR beta chain was counted a few times. Antigen: not known. V gave up 5 bases and J gave up 3 bases; unmatched junction bases: 10. Germline V gives CDR1 SGHTA, CDR2 FQGTGA. CDR3 length equals 16 residues. Healthy people donating bone marrow made up the donors. The PCR employed 60 Vbeta primers together with 13 Jbeta primers. The data were produced by immunoSEQ multiplex PCR, yet TCRdb's version contains in-frame clones alone and is incomplete. The sample consists of about 140,000 clones, around 80% of them appearing once. The data derive from a study of cytomegalovirus exposure and HLA in healthy donors. Whole-study context: A prior analysis found roughly 100 million unique TCR beta sequences from 150 million to 200 million T cells. Study-wide results and limits: Earlier findings revealed that most TCR beta V segments proved productive either about 90% or about 30% of the time.

The source of this sequence is a woman in her thirties or forties in good health and CMV-seropositive. The J gene is TRBJ2-3, the V gene TRBV7-3; 8 positions agree with TRBD2. The sample consisted of PBMCs. CDR3 coding DNA: TGTGCCAGCAGCCAATGGGGGAGCGGGAGAACAGATACGCAGTATTTT. Its translation: CASSQWGSGRTDTQYF. The full variable domain, in which reference TRBV7-3 and TRBJ2-3 provide the parts outside the CDR3, is GAGVSQTPSNKVTEKGKYVELRCDPISGHTALYWYRQSLGQGPEFLIYFQGTGAADDSGLPNDRFFAVRPEGSVSTLKIQRTERGDSAVYLCASSQWGSGRTDTQYFGPGTRLTVL.